This T cell receptor beta chain was captured in a study of radiation and T cells in renal cell carcinoma. Study-wide background: Nephrectomy followed 15 Gy stereotactic body radiation by 4 weeks. Notes on the study in general: From baseline, blood top tumor clonotypes peaked at 2 weeks post-radiation. Pretreatment tumor biopsies were lacking, so baseline clonotypes are unknown.

Time point described: baseline pretreatment blood. Indicated treatment: 15 Gy SBRT to primary tumor, nephrectomy 4 weeks later. The tumor was a clear cell renal cell carcinoma. Worth noting for this clone: Its target is unknown.

The repertoire was sequenced with immunoSEQ multiplex PCR; TCRdb's copy has only in-frame clones and lacks some. The sample lists 100,000 to 150,000 clones, roughly 80% occurring once. Trimming cost V 3 bases and J 0 bases; bases outside gene matches: 6. Germline CDR1 is MGHRA and CDR2 is YSYEKL. CDR3 length equals 19 residues. The clonotype was recovered from a woman aged 55-69 years with renal cell carcinoma. The specimen comprised blood, sampled from a patient whose treatment included radiotherapy and nephrectomy. V is TRBV4-1 and J is TRBJ2-2, with 14 bases aligning to TRBD2. The CDR3: CASSHFGLAGGTNTGELFF. The CDR3 bases are TGCGCCAGCAGCCATTTCGGACTAGCGGGGGGCACGAACACCGGGGAGCTGTTTTTT.